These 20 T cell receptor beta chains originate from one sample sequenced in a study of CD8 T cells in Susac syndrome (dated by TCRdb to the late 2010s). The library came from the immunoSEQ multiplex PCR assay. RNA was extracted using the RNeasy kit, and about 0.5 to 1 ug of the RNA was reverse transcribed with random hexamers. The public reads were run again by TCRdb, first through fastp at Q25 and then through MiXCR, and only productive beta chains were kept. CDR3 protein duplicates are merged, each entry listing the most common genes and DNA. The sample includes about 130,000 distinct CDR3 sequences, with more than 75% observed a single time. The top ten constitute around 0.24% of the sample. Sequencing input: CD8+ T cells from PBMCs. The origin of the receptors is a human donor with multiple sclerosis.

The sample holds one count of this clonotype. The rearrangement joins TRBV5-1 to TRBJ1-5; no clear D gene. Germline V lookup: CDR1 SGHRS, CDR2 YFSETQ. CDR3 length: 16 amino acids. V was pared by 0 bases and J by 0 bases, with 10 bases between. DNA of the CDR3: TGCGCCAGCAGCTTGGCGCCAGCTGATAGCAATCAGCCCCAGCATTTT. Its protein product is CASSLAPADSNQPQHF.

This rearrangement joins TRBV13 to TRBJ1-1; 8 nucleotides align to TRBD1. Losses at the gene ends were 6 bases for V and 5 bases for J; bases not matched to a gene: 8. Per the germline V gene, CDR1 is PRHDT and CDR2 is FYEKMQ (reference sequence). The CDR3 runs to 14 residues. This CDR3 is CASRLQGGSTEAFF. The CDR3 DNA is TGTGCCAGCAGATTACAGGGGGGTTCGACTGAAGCTTTCTTT.

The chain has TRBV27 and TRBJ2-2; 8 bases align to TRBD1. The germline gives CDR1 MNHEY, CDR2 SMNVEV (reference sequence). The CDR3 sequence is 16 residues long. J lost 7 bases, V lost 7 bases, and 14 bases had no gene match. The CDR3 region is CASTPRPGQGVGELFF. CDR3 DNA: TGTGCCAGCACCCCCCGACCTGGACAGGGTGTCGGGGAGCTGTTTTTT.

As DNA, the CDR3 is TGTGCCAGCAGCCCAACAGGCCTGGAGGCTTTCTTT. Amino acids: CASSPTGLEAFF. V gene TRBV7-9 combines with J gene TRBJ1-1, with D possibly being TRBD1 (5 bases). Between the trimmed V and J ends, which lost 5 bases and 11 bases, there was a span of 15 bases. This CDR3 has 12 amino acids. Germline V CDR1 and CDR2: SEHNR, FQNEAQ (reference sequence).

The CDR3 reads CASSDGGESNEQFF. The CDR3 coding sequence is TGTGCCAGCAGCGATGGTGGGGAGAGCAATGAGCAGTTCTTC. V and J are TRBV7-6 and TRBJ2-1, with D perhaps matching TRBD2 (5 bases). The CDR3 totals 14 residues. The V and J ends lost 5 bases and 6 bases respectively, with 14 bases between them. Per the germline V gene, CDR1 is SGHVS and CDR2 is FNYEAQ.

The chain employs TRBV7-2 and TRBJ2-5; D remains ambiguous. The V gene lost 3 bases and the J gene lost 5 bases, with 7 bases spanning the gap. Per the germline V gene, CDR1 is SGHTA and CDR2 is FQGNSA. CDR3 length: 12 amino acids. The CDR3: CASSFSTETQYF. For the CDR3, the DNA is TGTGCCAGCAGCTTCAGTACCGAGACCCAGTACTTC.

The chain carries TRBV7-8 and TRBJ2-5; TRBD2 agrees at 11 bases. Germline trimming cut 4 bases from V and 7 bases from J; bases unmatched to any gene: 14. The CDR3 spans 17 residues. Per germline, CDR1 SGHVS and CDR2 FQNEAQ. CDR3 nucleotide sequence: TGTGCCAGCAGCTCGTCTAGCGGGAGGCCTCTTTATCTGACCCAGTACTTC. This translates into CASSSSSGRPLYLTQYF.

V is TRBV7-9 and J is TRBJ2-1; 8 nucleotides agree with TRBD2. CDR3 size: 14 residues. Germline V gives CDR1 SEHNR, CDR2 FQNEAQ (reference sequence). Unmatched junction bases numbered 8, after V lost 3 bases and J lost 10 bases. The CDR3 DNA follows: TGTGCCAGCAGCTTTCCGGGAGGGCCTTGGGAGCAGTTCTTC. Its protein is CASSFPGGPWEQFF.

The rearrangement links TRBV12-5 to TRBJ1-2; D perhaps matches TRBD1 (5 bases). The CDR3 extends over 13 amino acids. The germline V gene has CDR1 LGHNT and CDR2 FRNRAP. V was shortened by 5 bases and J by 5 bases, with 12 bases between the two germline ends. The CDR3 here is CASGLTDLYGYTF. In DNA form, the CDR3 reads TGTGCTAGTGGTCTGACAGATTTGTATGGCTACACCTTC.

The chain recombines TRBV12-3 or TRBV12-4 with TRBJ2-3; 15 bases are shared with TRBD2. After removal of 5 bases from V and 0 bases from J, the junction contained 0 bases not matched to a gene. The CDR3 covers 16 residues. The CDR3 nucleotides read TGTGCCAGCAGTGGGACTAGCGGGGGGAGCACAGATACGCAGTATTTT. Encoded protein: CASSGTSGGSTDTQYF.

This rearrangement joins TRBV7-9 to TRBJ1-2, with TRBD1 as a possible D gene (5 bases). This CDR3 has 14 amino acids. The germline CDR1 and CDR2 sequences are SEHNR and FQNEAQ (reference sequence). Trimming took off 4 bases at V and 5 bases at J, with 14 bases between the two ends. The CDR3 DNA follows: TGTGCCAGCAGCTCCATTCTTGGGGGTTATGGCTACACCTTC. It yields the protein CASSSILGGYGYTF.

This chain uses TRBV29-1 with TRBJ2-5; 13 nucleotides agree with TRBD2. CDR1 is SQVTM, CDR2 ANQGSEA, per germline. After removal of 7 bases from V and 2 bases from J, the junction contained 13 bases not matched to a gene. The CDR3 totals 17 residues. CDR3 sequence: CSGYGLAGEPPQETQYF. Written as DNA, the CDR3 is TGCAGCGGATACGGACTAGCGGGAGAGCCCCCTCAAGAGACCCAGTACTTC.

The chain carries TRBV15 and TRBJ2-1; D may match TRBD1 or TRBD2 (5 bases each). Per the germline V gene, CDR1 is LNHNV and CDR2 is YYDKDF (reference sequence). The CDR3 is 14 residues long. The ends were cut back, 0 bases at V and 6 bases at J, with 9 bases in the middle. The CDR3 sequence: CATSRDGGSNEQFF. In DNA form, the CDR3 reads TGTGCCACCAGCAGAGATGGGGGATCCAATGAGCAGTTCTTC. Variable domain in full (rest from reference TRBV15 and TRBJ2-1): DAMVIQNPRYQVTQFGKPVTLSCSQTLNHNVMYWYQQKSSQAPKLLFHYYDKDFNNEADTPDNFQSRRPNTSFCFLDIRSPGLGDTAMYLCATSRDGGSNEQFFGPGTRLTVL.

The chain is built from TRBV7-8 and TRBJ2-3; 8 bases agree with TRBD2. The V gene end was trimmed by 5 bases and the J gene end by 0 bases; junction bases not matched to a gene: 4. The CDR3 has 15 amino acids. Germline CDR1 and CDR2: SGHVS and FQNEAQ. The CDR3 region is CASSQGLVSTDTQYF. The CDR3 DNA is TGTGCCAGCAGCCAGGGACTAGTGAGCACAGATACGCAGTATTTT.

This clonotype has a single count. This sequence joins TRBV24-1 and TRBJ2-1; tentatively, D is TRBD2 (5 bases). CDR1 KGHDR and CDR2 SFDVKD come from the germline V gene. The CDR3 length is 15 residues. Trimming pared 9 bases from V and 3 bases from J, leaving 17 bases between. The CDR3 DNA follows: TGTGCCACCCAAGAGGGTACCCTACTCTACAATGAGCAGTTCTTC. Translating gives CATQEGTLLYNEQFF.

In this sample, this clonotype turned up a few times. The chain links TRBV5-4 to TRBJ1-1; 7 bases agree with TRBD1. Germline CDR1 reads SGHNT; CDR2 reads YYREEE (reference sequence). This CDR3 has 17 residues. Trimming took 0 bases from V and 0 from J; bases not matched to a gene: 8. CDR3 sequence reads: CASSLEVRGNMNTEAFF. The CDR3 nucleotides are TGTGCCAGCAGCTTGGAAGTCAGGGGGAATATGAACACTGAAGCTTTCTTT.

The CDR3 DNA reads as TGTGCCAGCAGCCCCCGACAGGGCGGTTTGACCTTC. Its protein product is CASSPRQGGLTF. The chain employs TRBV12-3 or TRBV12-4 and TRBJ1-2; 7 nucleotides line up with TRBD1. The CDR3 runs 12 residues. V was pared by 6 bases and J by 14 bases, with 12 bases of the junction left unmatched.

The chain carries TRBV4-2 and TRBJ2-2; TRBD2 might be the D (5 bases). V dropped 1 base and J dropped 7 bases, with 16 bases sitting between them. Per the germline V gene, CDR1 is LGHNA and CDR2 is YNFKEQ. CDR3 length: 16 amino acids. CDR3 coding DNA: TGTGCCAGCAGCCAAGGAGCTAGCTCTTTCGGCGGGGAGCTGTTTTTT. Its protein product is CASSQGASSFGGELFF.

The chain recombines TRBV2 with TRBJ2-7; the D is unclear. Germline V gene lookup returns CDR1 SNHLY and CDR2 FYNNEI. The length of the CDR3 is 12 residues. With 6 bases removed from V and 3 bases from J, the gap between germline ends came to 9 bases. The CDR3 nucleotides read TGTGCCAGCAGGGGATCCTACTACGAGCAGTACTTC. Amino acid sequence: CASRGSYYEQYF.

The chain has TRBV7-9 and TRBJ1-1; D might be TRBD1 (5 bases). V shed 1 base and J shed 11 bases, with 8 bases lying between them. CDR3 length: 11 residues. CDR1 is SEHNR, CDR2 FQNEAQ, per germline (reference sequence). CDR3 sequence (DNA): TGTGCCAGCAGCTTAGGGGGGACGGCTTTCTTT. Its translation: CASSLGGTAFF.